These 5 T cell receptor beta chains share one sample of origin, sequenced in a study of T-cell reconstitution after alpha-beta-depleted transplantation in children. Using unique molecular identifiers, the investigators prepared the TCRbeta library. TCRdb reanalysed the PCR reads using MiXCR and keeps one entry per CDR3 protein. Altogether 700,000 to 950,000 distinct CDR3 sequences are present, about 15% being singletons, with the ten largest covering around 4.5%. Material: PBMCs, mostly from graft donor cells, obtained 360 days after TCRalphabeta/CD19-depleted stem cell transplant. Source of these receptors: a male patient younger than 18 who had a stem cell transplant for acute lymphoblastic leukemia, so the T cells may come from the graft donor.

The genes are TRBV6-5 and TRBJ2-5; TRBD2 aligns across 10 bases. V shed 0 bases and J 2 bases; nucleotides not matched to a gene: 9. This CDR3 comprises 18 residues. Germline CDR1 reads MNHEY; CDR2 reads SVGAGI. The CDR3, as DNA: TGTGCCAGCAGTTACTCGAGTGCTAGCGGGAGTTGGCAAGAGACCCAGTACTTC. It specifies CASSYSSASGSWQETQYF.

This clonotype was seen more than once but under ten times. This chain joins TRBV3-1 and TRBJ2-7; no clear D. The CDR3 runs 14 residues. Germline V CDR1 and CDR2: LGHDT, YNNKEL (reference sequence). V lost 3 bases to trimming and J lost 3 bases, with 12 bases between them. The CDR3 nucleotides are TGTGCCAGCAGCCATGTCCTGGGCATCTACGAGCAGTACTTC. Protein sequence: CASSHVLGIYEQYF.

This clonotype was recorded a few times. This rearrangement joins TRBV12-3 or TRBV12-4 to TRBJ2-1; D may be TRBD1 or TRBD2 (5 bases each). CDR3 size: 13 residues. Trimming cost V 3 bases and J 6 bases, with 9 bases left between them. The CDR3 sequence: CASSLIGTNEQFF. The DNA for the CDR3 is TGTGCCAGCAGTTTGATAGGGACCAATGAGCAGTTCTTC.

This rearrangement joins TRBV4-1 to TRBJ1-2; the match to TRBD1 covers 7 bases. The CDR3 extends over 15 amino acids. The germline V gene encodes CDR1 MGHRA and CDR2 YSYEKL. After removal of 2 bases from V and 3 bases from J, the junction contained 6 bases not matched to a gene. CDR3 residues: CASSQKQGRDYGYTF. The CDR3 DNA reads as TGCGCCAGCAGCCAAAAACAGGGGAGGGACTATGGCTACACCTTC.

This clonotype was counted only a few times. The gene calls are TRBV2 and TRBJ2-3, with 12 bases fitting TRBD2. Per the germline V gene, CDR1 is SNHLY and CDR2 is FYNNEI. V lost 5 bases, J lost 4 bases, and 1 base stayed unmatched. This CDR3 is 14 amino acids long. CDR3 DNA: TGTGCCAGCAGTACTAGCGGGAGGCCAGATACGCAGTATTTT. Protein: CASSTSGRPDTQYF.